Listed below are T cell receptor beta chains from one sample, sequenced in a study of cytomegalovirus exposure and HLA in healthy donors. The protocol was immunoSEQ multiplex PCR, while the TCRdb copy is restricted to in-frame clones and leaves out a portion. Of 150,000 to 180,000 clones in the sample, 65% to 85% were seen once. The specimen was PBMCs. These receptor sequences come from a woman aged 40 to 50 in good health and CMV-seropositive. Each CDR3 is given with its conserved first and last residue. The D gene is left open where the match is weak. Not every row has a clone size; where given, it reads once, few, many or a size class.

>NA|TRBJ2-5|TRBV7-9|TRBD2
TGTGCCAGCAGTTTTCTGACTAGCGGACAAGAGACCCAGTACTTC
CASSFLTSGQETQYF
>once|TRBJ1-2|TRBV25-1|TRBD1
TGTGCCAGCAGCTCAGGTCCGGGACAGGGTTTTGGCTACACCTTC
CASSSGPGQGFGYTF
>NA|TRBJ1-6|TRBV6-6|TRBD1
TGTGCCAGCAGTTACGAGACAGGGGGCCTAACACCCCTCCACTTT
CASSYETGGLTPLHF
>NA|TRBJ2-2|TRBV7-7|NA
TGTGCCAGCAGCTTAGGCCGGGGGACCGCCGGGGAGCTGTTTTTT
CASSLGRGTAGELFF
>NA|TRBJ1-2|TRBV2|TRBD1
TGTGCCAGCAGTGTTGACAGGGGGAATTCTAACTATGGCTACACCTTC
CASSVDRGNSNYGYTF
>NA|TRBJ1-6|TRBV10-1|NA
TGCGCCAGCAACTCCCGGGGGGAAAGCTCCTATAATTCACCCCTCCACTTT
CASNSRGESSYNSPLHF
>NA|TRBJ1-2|TRBV28|NA
TGTGCCAGCAGCCTTTGGGGGGACGGGGGGCTTTACGGCTACACCTTC
CASSLWGDGGLYGYTF
>once|TRBJ2-7|TRBV25-1|TRBD1
TGTGCCAGCAGTGACTCGGGACAGTATTCGTTGGAGCAGTACTTC
CASSDSGQYSLEQYF
>NA|TRBJ2-5|TRBV9|TRBD2
TGTGCCAGCAGCATAGCGGGACAAGAGACCCAGTACTTC
CASSIAGQETQYF
>NA|TRBJ2-5|TRBV6-1|NA
TGTGCCAGCGCCGGAGGGCGGGGTCAAGAGACCCAGTACTTC
CASAGGRGQETQYF
>NA|TRBJ2-1|TRBV30|NA
TGTGCCTGGAAGAGAGGTACGGATGAGCAGTTCTTC
CAWKRGTDEQFF
>NA|TRBJ2-3|TRBV27|NA
TGTGCCAGCACCCATCGGGTATTTGCGGGGAGCACAGATACGCAGTATTTT
CASTHRVFAGSTDTQYF
>once|TRBJ1-4|TRBV5-1|TRBD1
TGCGCCAGCAGCCTCACCCAGGGGGCTAGTAATGAAAAACTGTTTTTT
CASSLTQGASNEKLFF
>few|TRBJ2-7|TRBV6-5|NA
TGTGCCAGCAGTGGGACAAGCTCCTACGAGCAGTACTTC
CASSGTSSYEQYF
>NA|TRBJ1-6|TRBV7-9|NA
TGTGCCAGCAGCCCGCAGGGCGCGGGGAATTCACCCCTCCACTTT
CASSPQGAGNSPLHF
>NA|TRBJ2-3|TRBV18|NA
TGTGCCAGCTCCCTCAGGGGAGGCGGGAGCCCAGATACGCAGTATTTT
CASSLRGGGSPDTQYF
>NA|TRBJ2-5|TRBV4-2|NA
TGTGCCAGCAGCCAAGGGGGAGCGGGTAAGAACCAAGAGACCCAGTACTTC
CASSQGGAGKNQETQYF
>few|TRBJ2-7|TRBV18|TRBD1
TGTGCCAGCTCTCCCGGGACAGGGGGGATGTACGAGCAGTACTTC
CASSPGTGGMYEQYF
>once|TRBJ2-7|TRBV5-1|NA
TGCGCCAGCAGCGTTGGGAGCGGACTCTCCTACGAGCAGTACTTC
CASSVGSGLSYEQYF
>NA|TRBJ1-5|TRBV28|TRBD1
TGTGCCAGCAGTCCTCTCGTAATGACAGGGTGGGATCAGCCCCAGCATTTT
CASSPLVMTGWDQPQHF
>NA|TRBJ2-3|TRBV5-5|TRBD1
TGTGCCAGCAGCTTTAGAGGACGGACAGGAAGTTATAGCACAGATACGCAGTATTTT
CASSFRGRTGSYSTDTQYF
>few|TRBJ1-1|TRBV10-2|NA
TGCGCCAGCAGTGAAGGAGGGAACACTGAAGCTTTCTTT
CASSEGGNTEAFF
>NA|TRBJ2-7|TRBV29-1|NA
TGCAGCGTTGCATTGGGGGGTGGGTACGAGCAGTACTTC
CSVALGGGYEQYF
>NA|TRBJ1-2|TRBV5-1|NA
TGCGCCAGCAGCGGAGGGACCTCGGGGGATGGCTACACCTTC
CASSGGTSGDGYTF
>NA|TRBJ2-2|TRBV5-5|TRBD2
TGTGCCAGCGGAGCTGAGCGGGAGGTCACCGGGGAGCTGTTTTTT
CASGAEREVTGELFF
>NA|TRBJ2-5|TRBV2|TRBD2
TGTGCCAGCAGGGGGACTAGTGGAGAGACCCAGTACTTC
CASRGTSGETQYF
>NA|TRBJ2-5|TRBV29-1|TRBD2
TGCAGCGTTGGCTCCTCGACTAGCGGGGACTCCGGGGAGACCCAGTACTTC
CSVGSSTSGDSGETQYF
>NA|TRBJ1-2|TRBV28|NA
TGTGCCAGCAGTTTGGCTCGCCCTTCCACCCTCTATGGCTACACCTTC
CASSLARPSTLYGYTF
>NA|TRBJ1-4|TRBV19|TRBD1
TGTGCCAGTAGCCCAAGGGGGCATAATGAAAAACTGTTTTTT
CASSPRGHNEKLFF
>NA|TRBJ1-1|TRBV19|NA
TGTGCCAGTAGTATCTACAGCATGAACACTGAAGCTTTCTTT
CASSIYSMNTEAFF
>NA|TRBJ2-7|TRBV5-6|TRBD1
TGTGCCAGCACGGGCAGGGGGATTAACTACGAGCAGTACTTC
CASTGRGINYEQYF
>NA|TRBJ1-3|TRBV5-1|TRBD1
TGCGCCAGCAGCCCAGCGAACAGGGGCGGAAACACCATATATTTT
CASSPANRGGNTIYF
>few|TRBJ2-3|TRBV19|TRBD2
TGTGCCAGTAGTCATTGGACTAGCGGGAGGGCGGGAGATACGCAGTATTTT
CASSHWTSGRAGDTQYF
>NA|TRBJ1-3|TRBV6-1|TRBD1
TGTGCCAGCAGTGAAGCGCTTCGAGGCCCCGGGACAGGGTCGTTGTACACCATATATTTT
CASSEALRGPGTGSLYTIYF
>NA|TRBJ2-1|TRBV11-3|TRBD2
TGTGCCAGCAGCTCCGGGTCCGGATTAGCGGGATCCAATGAGCAGTTCTTC
CASSSGSGLAGSNEQFF
>NA|TRBJ2-1|TRBV11-2|TRBD2
TGTGCCAGCAGCTTCATGGCTTTAGCGGGAGGAGGCAATGAGCAGTTCTTC
CASSFMALAGGGNEQFF
>NA|TRBJ1-2|TRBV19|NA
TGTGCCAGTAGTTATCCCGGAAGGAAGGGGTATGGCTACACCTTC
CASSYPGRKGYGYTF
>NA|TRBJ2-5|TRBV5-1|TRBD2
TGCGCCAGCAGCCCAAGAGCGGGGACGATCCAAGAGACCCAGTACTTC
CASSPRAGTIQETQYF
>NA|TRBJ1-1|TRBV18|NA
TGTGCCAGCTCACGGACAACCGACTCGGGCACTGAAGCTTTCTTT
CASSRTTDSGTEAFF
>NA|TRBJ2-7|TRBV28|NA
TGTGCCAGCAGTTTACAGGGAACGGAGTACGAGCAGTACTTC
CASSLQGTEYEQYF
>NA|TRBJ2-3|TRBV5-1|NA
TGCGCCAGCAGCTTGGGCCTAGCATTCGGCACAGATACGCAGTATTTT
CASSLGLAFGTDTQYF
>NA|TRBJ2-7|TRBV10-1|TRBD1
TGCGCCAGCAGCCGAGGACAGGGGGCTGGCGAGCAGTACTTC
CASSRGQGAGEQYF
>NA|TRBJ2-1|TRBV7-8|TRBD2
TGTGCCAGCAGCCCGGGGGTTCTAGCGGGAAACGAGCAGTTCTTC
CASSPGVLAGNEQFF